This T cell receptor (beta chain) was found in a study of blood T cell repertoires in COVID-19. Across the whole study: T cells, B-cell-depleted T cells, or PBMCs supplied cDNA or gDNA.

The data were produced by immunoSEQ multiplex PCR, yet TCRdb's version contains in-frame clones alone and is incomplete. This table has 100,000 or so clones, approximately 69% appearing once. Trimming removed 7 bases from V and 5 bases from J, with 21 bases in between. The CDR3 has 16 amino acids. Germline V gene sequence: CDR1 SNHLY, CDR2 FYNNEI. The chain links TRBV2 to TRBJ2-1; D is perhaps TRBD2 (6 bases). The TCR was taken from a man older than 75 with acute or convalescent COVID-19. Sample: peripheral blood. CDR3 coding DNA: TGTGCCAGCACCCGTTTGGGGGGATTGATCAACAATGAGCAGTTCTTC. Protein sequence: CASTRLGGLINNEQFF.